The 30 T cell receptor beta chains listed next were all sequenced from one sample in a study of T cells in Graves' hyperthyroidism and ophthalmopathy. RNA transcripts gave rise to amplified TCR beta CDR3 regions. HTBI primers were used for first-round RT-PCR of the TCR CDR3. TCRdb re-called the multiplex PCR reads with MiXCR, one entry per CDR3 protein. The table has about 480,000 distinct CDR3 sequences, approximately 14% seen once. The source material was blood. These receptors were taken from a young woman with Graves' hyperthyroidism.

The V gene is TRBV19, the J gene TRBJ2-3; no reliable D call. Trimming stripped 10 bases from V and 6 bases from J, with 8 bases between. The CDR3 is 10 residues long. CDR1 and CDR2 (germline): LNHDA, SQIVND (reference sequence). CDR3 DNA sequence: TGTGCCAACCCCCCGGATACGCAGTATTTT. It codes for CANPPDTQYF.

This clonotype was observed many times. CDR3: CAAPGGRYTDTQYF. The CDR3 DNA reads TGTGCCGCTCCGGGGGGCCGCTACACAGATACGCAGTATTTT. The gene calls are TRBV24-1 and TRBJ2-3; D might be TRBD2 (7 bases). Trimming removed 12 bases at V and 2 bases at J, with 17 bases between. Germline V lookup: CDR1 KGHDR, CDR2 SFDVKD. CDR3 size: 14 residues.

This clonotype was picked up many times. The chain combines TRBV20-1 with TRBJ2-1; maybe TRBD2 (5 bases). The CDR3 runs 14 residues. Germline CDR1 and CDR2: DFQATT and SNEGSKA (reference sequence). Trimming took off 6 bases at V and 8 bases at J, with 20 bases between the two ends. CDR3 region: CSAGRRSNSDEQFF. Written as DNA, the CDR3 is TGCAGTGCAGGCCGGCGGAGTAATAGCGATGAGCAGTTCTTC.

There are many counts of this clonotype. The V gene is TRBV5-1, the J gene TRBJ2-1; TRBD2 matches 7 bases. Trimming removed 0 bases from V and 0 bases from J; junction bases left unmatched: 9. This CDR3 contains 18 residues. CDR1 SGHRS and CDR2 YFSETQ come from the germline V gene. The CDR3 DNA reads as TGCGCCAGCAGCTTGGACGCTAGCGGCCCGAGCTCCTACAATGAGCAGTTCTTC. Translated: CASSLDASGPSSYNEQFF.

This clonotype showed up many times. The J gene is TRBJ2-3, the V gene TRBV5-1; the D is unclear. CDR3 length: 15 amino acids. CDR1 SGHRS and CDR2 YFSETQ come from the germline V gene. V lost 4 bases and J 0 bases, leaving 12 bases between the germline ends. CDR3: CASSPRWASTDTQYF. The DNA for the CDR3 is TGCGCCAGCAGCCCGCGGTGGGCTAGCACAGATACGCAGTATTTT.

This clonotype was seen repeatedly, ten times or more. The chain couples TRBV19 to TRBJ2-7, with 7 bases fitting TRBD2. The J segment lost 3 bases and the V segment lost 5 bases, leaving 4 bases of the junction unmatched. Germline V CDR1 and CDR2: LNHDA, SQIVND (reference sequence). The CDR3 is 13 residues long. For the CDR3, the DNA is TGTGCCAGTAGTTTCGGGACTAACTACGAGCAGTACGTC. This gives the protein CASSFGTNYEQYV.

This clonotype has at least ten counts. The CDR3 reads CASSGRQGNYGYTF. CDR3 nucleotide sequence: TGTGCCAGCAGCGGGAGACAGGGAAACTATGGCTACACCTTC. The chain employs TRBV11-3 and TRBJ1-2, with 7 bases matching TRBD1. This CDR3 has 14 amino acids. Trimming at V came to 5 bases and at J to 2 bases, leaving 5 bases not matched to a gene. Germline CDR1 reads SGHNT; CDR2 reads YENEEA.

The chain has TRBV5-4 and TRBJ2-3; the match to TRBD2 covers 12 bases. Per germline, CDR1 SGHNT and CDR2 YYREEE (reference sequence). V dropped 4 bases and J dropped 9; count of bases not matched to a gene: 9. The CDR3 extends over 15 amino acids. CDR3 coding DNA: TGTGCCAGCAGCATTCTAGCGGGAGGGCCTCGAACGCAGTATTTT. Its protein is CASSILAGGPRTQYF.

Comments on this clonotype: A much larger clone is a single base away; this may be a read error. The chain has TRBV25-1 and TRBJ2-3, with 8 bases that match TRBD1. CDR3 length equals 16 residues. CDR1 is MGHDK, CDR2 SYGVNS, per germline. Trimming at V came to 0 bases and at J to 4 bases, leaving 6 bases not matched to a gene. The CDR3 region has the DNA TGTGCCAGCAGTGAATATCAGGGGGCCAACGCAGATACGCAGTATTTT. Its translation is CASSEYQGANADTQYF.

This clonotype appeared many times. The rearrangement links TRBV7-2 to TRBJ1-6; TRBD1 agrees at 11 bases. The V gene end was trimmed by 4 bases and the J gene end by 9 bases; junction bases not matched to a gene: 5. CDR3 length: 15 amino acids. The germline V gene has CDR1 SGHTA and CDR2 FQGNSA. CDR3 sequence reads: CASSSSGTGGSPLHF. The CDR3 DNA follows: TGTGCCAGCAGCTCCTCGGGGACAGGGGGTTCACCCCTCCACTTT.

Only a few counts were recorded for this clonotype. This may arise from a read error, as a much more abundant clone is one base away. This sequence joins TRBV11-2 and TRBJ2-6; D tentatively reads TRBD1 or TRBD2 (5 bases each). In germline, CDR1 is SGHAT, CDR2 FQNNGV. This CDR3 is 12 amino acids long. The CDR3 DNA reads TGTGCCAAAAAATCCGGGGCCAACGCCCTGACTTTC. As protein: CAKKSGANALTF. Filled out from reference TRBV11-2 and TRBJ2-6, the complete variable domain reads EAGVAQSPRYKIIEKRQSVAFWCNPISGHATLYWYQQILGQGPKLLIQFQNNGVVDDSQLPKDRFSAERLKGVDSTLKIQPAKLEDSAVYLCAKKSGANALTFGAGSRLTVL.

Many counts were recorded for this clonotype. The V and J genes are TRBV12-3 or TRBV12-4 and TRBJ2-6; perhaps TRBD1 as D (5 bases). The CDR3 is made up of 18 amino acids. V was cut by 1 base and J by 0 bases, with 13 bases left in between. The chain's CDR3 is CASSLEVGLSSGANVLTF. The CDR3 region has the DNA TGTGCCAGCAGTTTAGAGGTGGGGCTCTCCTCTGGGGCCAACGTCCTGACTTTC.

Concerning this clonotype itself: A much larger clone is a single base away; this may be a read error. The V call is TRBV19, the J call TRBJ1-1; tentative D call: TRBD1 (6 bases). CDR1 and CDR2 from the germline V gene are LNHDA and SQIVND (reference sequence). The CDR3 has 13 residues. In DNA, the CDR3 is TGTGTCAGTAGTTACCAGGGGTCCTCTGAAGCTTTCTTT. Protein sequence: CVSSYQGSSEAFF.

The sample holds many counts of this clonotype. Written as DNA, the CDR3 is TGTGCCAGCAGCCAATACCGAGGGACTAGCGGGACATCCCCCCAAGAGACCCAGTACTTC. This codes for CASSQYRGTSGTSPQETQYF. The chain combines TRBV14 with TRBJ2-5; 13 nucleotides agree with TRBD2. The CDR3 loop spans 20 amino acids. V shed 2 bases, J shed 1 base, and the junction held 13 bases outside the gene matches. Germline lookup yields CDR1 SGHDN and CDR2 FVKESK.

The sample holds many counts of this clonotype. The J gene is TRBJ1-2, the V gene TRBV6-2 or TRBV6-3; 10 nucleotides align to TRBD1. Per germline, CDR1 MNHEY and CDR2 SVGEGT. CDR3 length: 12 amino acids. V was clipped by 8 bases and J by 3 bases; unmatched bases: 0. CDR3 loop: CASGQGDYGYTF. For the CDR3, the DNA is TGTGCCAGCGGACAGGGGGACTATGGCTACACCTTC.

The table lists this clonotype with many counts. The J gene is TRBJ2-7, the V gene TRBV5-8; D is perhaps TRBD2 (5 bases). V shed 4 bases and J shed 2 bases, with 16 bases lying between them. The CDR3 runs 15 residues. The germline CDR1 and CDR2 sequences are SGHTS and YDEGEE. The CDR3 loop is CASSPEGPSTYEQYF. CDR3 in DNA: TGTGCCAGCAGCCCTGAGGGCCCCTCAACCTACGAGCAGTACTTC.

This clonotype was seen many times. The chain carries TRBV14 and TRBJ1-2, with no clear D. The germline V and J ends were trimmed by 2 bases and 2 bases, with 6 bases remaining between them. Germline V lookup: CDR1 SGHDN, CDR2 FVKESK. The CDR3 contains 13 residues. The CDR3 DNA sequence: TGTGCCAGCAGCCAACTAGGGAACTATGGCTACACCTTC. Translating it yields CASSQLGNYGYTF.

This clonotype has at least ten counts. V and J are TRBV29-1 and TRBJ1-1; D call uncertain. V was shortened by 6 bases and J by 0 bases, with 11 bases between the two germline ends. Germline V gives CDR1 SQVTM, CDR2 ANQGSEA. The CDR3 length is 13 residues. The CDR3 nucleotides are TGCAGCGTCAGCGGACGGATGAACACTGAAGCTTTCTTT. Protein: CSVSGRMNTEAFF.

This clonotype appeared a few times. This rearrangement joins TRBV30 to TRBJ1-4; TRBD1 might be the D (5 bases). Trimming removed 1 base at V and 10 bases at J, with 13 bases between. Germline lookup yields CDR1 GTSNPN and CDR2 SVGIG (reference sequence). CDR3 length equals 13 residues. The DNA for the CDR3 is TGTGCCTGGAGTGGGCAGGGAGTAGTAAAACTGTTTTTT. Protein product: CAWSGQGVVKLFF.

V gene TRBV7-9 combines with J gene TRBJ1-2; 7 bases map to TRBD1. Germline V gives CDR1 SEHNR, CDR2 FQNEAQ (reference sequence). The ends lost 2 bases at V and 7 bases at J; junction bases unmatched: 4. The CDR3 length is 13 residues. CDR3 protein: CASSLQGEGGYTF. CDR3 bases: TGTGCCAGCAGCTTACAGGGGGAAGGTGGCTACACCTTC.

This clonotype was picked up many times. The V call is TRBV4-1, the J call TRBJ2-3; TRBD2 matches at 9 bases. Germline loops: CDR1 MGHRA, CDR2 YSYEKL. The trim removed 4 bases at V and 2 bases at J, leaving 13 bases unmatched. The CDR3 runs to 18 residues. DNA of the CDR3: TGCGCCAGCAGCCTAACCGGGGGGCTAGCGGGATTCACAGATACGCAGTATTTT. Its protein is CASSLTGGLAGFTDTQYF.

This clonotype was counted many times. The genes are TRBV5-1 and TRBJ2-5, with a weak D call TRBD2 (6 bases). The V end lost 0 bases, the J end lost 3 bases, and 18 bases lay between the germline ends. Germline V gene lookup returns CDR1 SGHRS and CDR2 YFSETQ. The length of the CDR3 is 17 residues. Here the CDR3 DNA reads TGCGCCAGCAGCTTGGAAATCTGGGGGGATATCGAAGAGACCCAGTACTTC. Translated: CASSLEIWGDIEETQYF.

V usage is TRBV10-1 and J usage is TRBJ2-7, with 7 bases matching TRBD1. Germline CDR1 WNHNN, CDR2 SYGVQD (reference sequence). Trimming at V came to 1 base and at J to 3 bases, leaving 3 bases not matched to a gene. The CDR3 runs to 14 residues. CDR3 region: CASSEWAGGYEQYV. The CDR3 DNA reads as TGCGCCAGCAGTGAGTGGGCAGGGGGCTACGAGCAGTACGTC.

The rearrangement joins TRBV20-1 to TRBJ2-1, with 10 nucleotides matching TRBD2. Germline values: CDR1 DFQATT, CDR2 SNEGSKA (reference sequence). After removal of 6 bases from V and 7 bases from J, the junction contained 12 bases not matched to a gene. This CDR3 is built from 15 residues. CDR3 DNA: TGCAGTGCCCATCAGCGGGAGGGCCTATCAAATGAGCAGTTCTTC. It specifies CSAHQREGLSNEQFF.

The rearrangement joins TRBV12-5 to TRBJ1-5; D unresolved. Germline loops: CDR1 LGHNT, CDR2 FRNRAP. This CDR3 has 16 residues. V lost 1 base and J lost 2, with 12 bases in between. CDR3 bases: TGTGCTAGTGGTTTGGCACGGGTAGGCGGCAATCAGCCCCAGCATTTT. It specifies CASGLARVGGNQPQHF.

There are many counts of this clonotype. The gene calls are TRBV28 and TRBJ2-2; no definite D call. The ends were cut back, 7 bases at V and 4 bases at J, with 7 bases in the middle. There are 12 residues in the CDR3. Per the germline V gene, CDR1 is MDHEN and CDR2 is SYDVKM. CDR3 sequence: CASIAGTGELFF. The CDR3 region has the DNA TGTGCCAGCATTGCAGGCACCGGGGAGCTGTTTTTT.

There are many counts of this clonotype. The chain uses TRBV20-1 and TRBJ2-7; D not certain. V was pared by 1 base and J by 4 bases, with 17 bases between. The germline CDR1 and CDR2 sequences are DFQATT and SNEGSKA (reference sequence). CDR3 length equals 15 residues. The CDR3 spells CSARGPGVSMYEQYF. The DNA of the CDR3 is TGCAGTGCTAGAGGACCTGGGGTTAGTATGTACGAGCAGTACTTC.

Many counts were recorded for this clonotype. V is TRBV7-3 and J is TRBJ2-2; D may be TRBD1 (7 bases). Trimming removed 2 bases from V and 3 bases from J, with 16 bases in between. The CDR3 is 17 amino acids. From germline, CDR1 is SGHTA and CDR2 FQGTGA. The chain's CDR3 is CASSLGDSDRHTGELFF. As DNA, the CDR3 is TGTGCCAGCAGCTTAGGGGACTCGGACAGGCACACCGGGGAGCTGTTTTTT.

This clonotype was seen a few times. CDR3 residues: CAWSVGVRRVNTEAFF. The CDR3 DNA reads TGTGCCTGGAGTGTAGGCGTTCGGAGGGTGAACACTGAAGCTTTCTTT. The chain combines TRBV30 with TRBJ1-1; no clear D gene. The CDR3 contains 16 residues. The ends were cut back, 0 bases at V and 0 bases at J, with 14 bases in the middle. The germline V gene has CDR1 GTSNPN and CDR2 SVGIG (reference sequence).

The sample holds many counts of this clonotype. V is TRBV2 and J is TRBJ1-4; TRBD1 might be the D (5 bases). The germline V gene has CDR1 SNHLY and CDR2 FYNNEI. Trimming left V 6 bases short and J 5 bases short, with 7 bases between. This CDR3 is built from 12 residues. In DNA form, the CDR3 reads TGTGCCAGCAGACAGGCCAATGAAAAACTGTTTTTT. As protein: CASRQANEKLFF.